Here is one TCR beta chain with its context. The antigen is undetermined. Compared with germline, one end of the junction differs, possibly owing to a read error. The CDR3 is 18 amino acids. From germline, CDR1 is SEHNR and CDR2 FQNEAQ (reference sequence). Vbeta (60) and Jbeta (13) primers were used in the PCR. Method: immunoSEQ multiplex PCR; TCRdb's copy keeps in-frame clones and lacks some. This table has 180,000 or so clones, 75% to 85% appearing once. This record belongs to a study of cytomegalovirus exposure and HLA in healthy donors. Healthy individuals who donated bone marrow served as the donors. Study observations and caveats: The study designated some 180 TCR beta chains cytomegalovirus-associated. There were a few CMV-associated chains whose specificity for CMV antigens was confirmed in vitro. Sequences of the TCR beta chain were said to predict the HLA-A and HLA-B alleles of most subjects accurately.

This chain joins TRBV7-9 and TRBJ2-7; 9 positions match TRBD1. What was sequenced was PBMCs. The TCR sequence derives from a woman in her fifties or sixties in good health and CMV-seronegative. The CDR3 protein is CSSSQLGTPGTGRLEQYF. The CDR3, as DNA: TGTTCCAGCAGTCAATTAGGGACACCCGGGACAGGGCGTCTCGAGCAGTACTTC.